Listed here are 22 T cell receptor beta chains from one sample, sequenced in a study of OX40 agonist ivuxolimab in advanced cancers. The protocol used for the library was the immunoSEQ multiplex PCR assay. TCRdb retrieved this table from immuneACCESS and kept in-frame rearrangements only. Not all clones are present; in checked studies, unresolved V genes account for under half, and no reason is known for the remainder. The sample table lists 70,000 to 95,000 clones, around 94% of them with a count of one. The top ten clones comprise around 20% of the sample. Here the sequenced sample was CD4+ or CD8+ T cells sorted from blood, taken in a trial of the OX40 agonist ivuxolimab. All receptors come from an adult with an advanced solid tumor such as melanoma, head and neck, liver or kidney cancer.

V usage is TRBV4-1 and J usage is TRBJ2-5; weak D call: TRBD2 (5 bases). CDR3 length: 16 amino acids. V shed 4 bases and J shed 5 bases, with 20 bases lying between them. Germline lookup yields CDR1 MGHRA and CDR2 YSYEKL. DNA for the CDR3: TGCGCCAGCAGCCTCAGCCGTGGGCCGTTAGCGGAGACCCAGTACTTC. Translated: CASSLSRGPLAETQYF.

The gene calls are TRBV12-5 and TRBJ2-1, with TRBD2 matching 12 bases. The CDR3 has 15 amino acids. The V gene's germline CDR1 is LGHNT and CDR2 FRNRAP. The V gene end was trimmed by 1 base and the J gene end by 5 bases; junction bases not matched to a gene: 0. The CDR3 here is CASGLGTSGDNEQFF. The DNA of the CDR3 is TGTGCTAGTGGTTTGGGGACTAGCGGGGACAATGAGCAGTTCTTC. Full variable domain (rest looked up from reference TRBV12-5 and TRBJ2-1): DARVTQTPRHKVTEMGQEVTMRCQPILGHNTVFWYRQTMMQGLELLAYFRNRAPLDDSGMPKDRFSAEMPDATLATLKIQPSEPRDSAVYFCASGLGTSGDNEQFFGPGTRLTVL.

The chain uses TRBV4-3 and TRBJ1-5; a weak D match, TRBD1 (5 bases). The germline V gene has CDR1 LGHNA and CDR2 YSLEER. Trimming removed 2 bases from V and 2 bases from J, with 7 bases in between. The CDR3 has 14 residues. As DNA, the CDR3 is TGCGCCAGCAGCCAAAGAGGGGGCAATCAGCCCCAGCATTTT. It is translated as CASSQRGGNQPQHF.

This chain joins TRBV7-2 and TRBJ2-1, with D perhaps TRBD2 (6 bases). V dropped 3 bases and J dropped 5 bases, with 17 bases sitting between them. Germline values: CDR1 SGHTA, CDR2 FQGNSA. The CDR3 loop spans 16 amino acids. The CDR3 coding sequence is TGTGCCAGCAGCTTCCGGGGGATGGCCCCAGACAATGAGCAGTTCTTC. Protein product: CASSFRGMAPDNEQFF.

V usage is TRBV9 and J usage is TRBJ1-1, with D uncertain. The V gene's germline CDR1 is SGDLS and CDR2 YYNGEE. Trimming stripped 4 bases from V and 4 bases from J, with 14 bases between. The CDR3 runs 14 residues. The CDR3 loop reads CASSSTGLGTEAFF. CDR3 bases: TGTGCCAGCAGCTCAACGGGTTTGGGCACTGAAGCTTTCTTT.

V is TRBV4-2 and J is TRBJ2-7; 9 bases are a match to TRBD2. V gave up 3 bases and J gave up 2 bases; unmatched junction bases: 5. The CDR3 runs 15 residues. Germline CDR1 is LGHNA and CDR2 is YNFKEQ. In DNA form, the CDR3 reads TGTGCCAGCAGCCACCGACTAGCGGCGGCCTACGAGCAGTACTTC. Residues: CASSHRLAAAYEQYF.

The rearrangement links TRBV2 to TRBJ2-1, with D possibly being TRBD2 (6 bases). Trimming left V 4 bases short and J 4 bases short, with 20 bases between. The CDR3 loop spans 17 amino acids. The germline CDR1 and CDR2 sequences are SNHLY and FYNNEI. The CDR3 DNA reads TGTGCCAGCAGTGTTAGCGGAAGGGCATTAAAGTACAATGAGCAGTTCTTC. It translates to CASSVSGRALKYNEQFF. The variable domain in full, with the rest retrieved from reference TRBV2 and TRBJ2-1, is EPEVTQTPSHQVTQMGQEVILRCVPISNHLYFYWYRQILGQKVEFLVSFYNNEISEKSEIFDDQFSVERPDGSNFTLKIRSTKLEDSAMYFCASSVSGRALKYNEQFFGPGTRLTVL.

The genes are TRBV6-5 and TRBJ2-1; D is unclear. This CDR3 comprises 14 residues. Trimming took off 0 bases at V and 8 bases at J, with 11 bases between the two ends. Germline V gene lookup returns CDR1 MNHEY and CDR2 SVGAGI. The chain's CDR3 is CASSYSPDWDEQFF. The CDR3 coding sequence is TGTGCCAGCAGTTACTCGCCCGACTGGGATGAGCAGTTCTTC.

V usage is TRBV6-5 and J usage is TRBJ1-1; no firm D call. Per the germline V gene, CDR1 is MNHEY and CDR2 is SVGAGI. This CDR3 has 14 amino acids. Trimming shortened V by 6 bases and J by 2 bases, and 13 bases separated the two germline ends. The CDR3 DNA is TGTGCCAGCAGGTCCTCGGACCCTAACACTGAAGCTTTCTTT. Encoded protein: CASRSSDPNTEAFF.

CDR3: CASAPGGGNQPQHF. In nucleotides, the CDR3 is TGTGCCAGCGCCCCAGGGGGCGGGAATCAGCCCCAGCATTTT. The V call is TRBV28, the J call TRBJ1-5; TRBD1 matches 8 bases. The CDR3 is 14 amino acids. Germline CDR1 and CDR2: MDHEN and SYDVKM. V shed 8 bases and J 4 bases; nucleotides not matched to a gene: 7.

The genes are TRBV27 and TRBJ2-7; possibly TRBD1 or TRBD2 for D (6 bases each). The V gene lost 10 bases and the J gene lost 7 bases, with 20 bases spanning the gap. The CDR3 extends over 13 amino acids. Germline-derived CDR1 and CDR2 are MNHEY and SMNVEV (reference sequence). CDR3 in amino acids: CATRGGFRFEQYF. The CDR3 bases are TGTGCCACCCGAGGGGGGTTCCGTTTTGAGCAGTACTTC.

V usage is TRBV27 and J usage is TRBJ1-5; D is possibly TRBD1 (6 bases). Looked up from germline, CDR1 is MNHEY and CDR2 is SMNVEV (reference sequence). V lost 0 bases, J lost 0 bases, and 12 bases lay in between. This CDR3 comprises 17 residues. The chain's CDR3 is CASSLSGAPYSNQPQHF. The CDR3 nucleotides read TGTGCCAGCAGTTTATCGGGGGCCCCCTATAGCAATCAGCCCCAGCATTTT.

The chain uses TRBV5-1 and TRBJ2-3, with 8 bases matching TRBD2. Trimming cost V 0 bases and J 2 bases; bases outside gene matches: 5. Germline CDR1 and CDR2: SGHRS and YFSETQ. The CDR3 spans 16 residues. CDR3 residues: CASSLGLAGLTDTQYF. CDR3 DNA sequence: TGCGCCAGCAGCTTGGGGCTAGCGGGCCTCACAGATACGCAGTATTTT.

The V and J genes are TRBV6-5 and TRBJ1-1; tentative D call: TRBD1 (5 bases). Germline V gene lookup returns CDR1 MNHEY and CDR2 SVGAGI. The ends were cut back, 5 bases at V and 12 bases at J, with 16 bases in the middle. This CDR3 contains 12 residues. The CDR3 loop reads CASSLGGTEPFF. The CDR3 DNA reads as TGTGCCAGCAGTCTCGGGGGGACGGAACCTTTCTTT.

The chain recombines TRBV6-5 with TRBJ2-1, with D unresolved. The germline V gene has CDR1 MNHEY and CDR2 SVGAGI. The CDR3 has 11 residues. V was clipped by 3 bases and J by 8 bases, with 5 bases between them. The CDR3 DNA follows: TGTGCCAGCAGTTATTGGGATGAGCAGTTCTTC. Protein: CASSYWDEQFF.

The chain is built from TRBV6-5 and TRBJ1-2; tentative D call: TRBD1 (6 bases). Trimming shortened V by 5 bases and J by 0 bases, and 13 bases separated the two germline ends. This CDR3 has 15 residues. CDR1 and CDR2 (germline): MNHEY, SVGAGI. The CDR3 region is CASSHQDRANYGYTF. CDR3 DNA: TGTGCCAGCAGTCACCAGGACAGAGCTAACTATGGCTACACCTTC.

This rearrangement joins TRBV11-2 to TRBJ1-1; the D gene is possibly TRBD1 (5 bases). Trimming shortened V by 7 bases and J by 8 bases, and 14 bases separated the two germline ends. This CDR3 has 12 residues. Germline V lookup: CDR1 SGHAT, CDR2 FQNNGV. The CDR3 reads CASTGLGGEAFF. The CDR3 coding sequence is TGTGCCAGCACCGGACTGGGGGGGGAAGCTTTCTTT.

J is TRBJ2-5 and V is TRBV27; a weak D match, TRBD2 (6 bases). This CDR3 contains 13 residues. Trimming left V 8 bases short and J 7 bases short, with 17 bases between. Per germline, CDR1 MNHEY and CDR2 SMNVEV (reference sequence). In nucleotides, the CDR3 is TGTGCCAGCCAAAAGGAGGGATCGGGGACCCAGTACTTC. Its translation: CASQKEGSGTQYF.

This clone appeared once. Sequence at one end of the junction differs from germline and may be a read error. The chain carries TRBV7-7 and TRBJ2-1; TRBD2 matches 7 bases. Germline V lookup: CDR1 SSHAT, CDR2 FNYEAQ (reference sequence). The CDR3 has 14 amino acids. The CDR3 here is CASSLALGGYEQFF. For the CDR3, the DNA is TGTGCTAGCAGCTTAGCGTTGGGGGGGTATGAGCAGTTCTTC.

J is TRBJ1-2 and V is TRBV11-2; D ambiguous. The ends were cut back, 5 bases at V and 8 bases at J, with 15 bases in the middle. Germline V gives CDR1 SGHAT, CDR2 FQNNGV. The CDR3 covers 13 residues. CDR3 sequence reads: CASSPGSRTGYTF. CDR3 sequence (DNA): TGTGCCAGCAGCCCAGGATCCCGGACCGGCTACACCTTC.

J is TRBJ1-5 and V is TRBV27, with D hard to call. The ends were cut back, 2 bases at V and 0 bases at J, with 5 bases in the middle. Per germline, CDR1 MNHEY and CDR2 SMNVEV (reference sequence). The length of the CDR3 is 14 residues. The CDR3 here is CASSLGVSNQPQHF. CDR3 sequence (DNA): TGTGCCAGCAGTTTAGGGGTTAGCAATCAGCCCCAGCATTTT.

This rearrangement joins TRBV27 to TRBJ1-1, with 8 bases identical to TRBD1. With V trimmed by 6 bases and J by 1 base, 4 bases remained unmatched. The CDR3 runs 14 residues. Germline CDR1 is MNHEY and CDR2 is SMNVEV (reference sequence). The DNA of the CDR3 is TGTGCCAGCAGGCTAGGACAGGGGAACACTGAAGCTTTCTTT. This translates into CASRLGQGNTEAFF.